This T cell receptor (beta chain) is drawn from a study of shared clonotypes between healthy human individuals (dated by TCRdb to between 2020 and 2021). Some background on the complete study: The cohort included three men and a couple of women between 18 and 49 years of age. Leukapheresis yielded between about 0.85 and 10 billion PBMCs per donor. The study deeply sequenced blood TCR repertoires of several healthy adults to estimate repertoire size and the extent of clonotype sharing between individuals. For each donor, three plates each were used for CD4 naive and CD4 memory, two plates were used for CD8 naive, and one plate was used for CD8 memory. To increase sequencing depth and limit assay-specific biases, different laboratories used diverse techniques to prepare libraries and sequence TCR repertoires. Study-level results and caveats: Even with the large sequencing depth, rarefaction of the sorted-subset datasets indicated that sequencing was incomplete. Sharing across four donors was observed for approximately 5% of naive CD4, 3% to 3.5% of naive CD8, over 2% of memory CD4, and less than 0.45% of memory CD8 clonotypes. Sampling was limited to blood, and TCR repertoires in tissue likely differ from TCR repertoires in blood. Based on pairwise subsampling, the degree of clonotype sharing among donors was expected to be affected by sequencing depth. Higher generation probabilities were observed for clonotypes shared by all four sorted-subset donors than for non-shared clonotypes. Naive subsets generally had larger estimated clonotype richness than memory subsets. The genetic and exposure-history diversity represented was limited by the small number of donors.

The donors were healthy, HIV-negative adults with no recently reported acute infections or vaccinations. Every donor was a Caucasian adult living in Nashville, Tennessee, USA. CD4+ T cells were enriched by magnetic negative selection; naive cells were then positively selected on CD45RA, and the negative fraction formed the memory subset. Blood was collected by leukapheresis, and PBMCs were isolated by Ficoll-Histopaque density gradient centrifugation and then cryopreserved in liquid nitrogen vapor phase. Purity and quantity of every magnetically sorted T cell population were checked by analytical flow cytometry. Genomic DNA was isolated from every sorted fraction and measured by UV absorbance on a Nanodrop 2000c. Using the deep immunoSEQ assay, multiplex PCR amplified TCR CDR3 regions from genomic DNA. Extracted genomic DNA from each cell subset was distributed evenly across all wells of several immunoSEQ 96-well plates, and each plate was treated as a replicate. For sorted subsets, each replicate PCR was loaded with around 200 ng genomic DNA, equivalent to 30,000 or so T cell genomes. Purified libraries were quantified with a Qubit 3.0 fluorometer, sized on a Bioanalyzer 2100, and re-quantified with the KAPA Library Quantification kit. A separate single-read 150-cycle Illumina NextSeq 550 flow cell was used to sequence each immunoSEQ 96-well plate. On the study's bioinformatics: The immunoSEQ output contained only junctional sequences without quality scores, so filtering could not match that applied to full-length reads. To assign V/J genes and CDR3, sequences were annotated against IMGT germline references using PyIR, a Python wrapper for IgBLAST v1.9. Reads were removed for weak V/J assignments (E-value above 1e-6), missing CDR3, stop codons, out-of-frame junctions, or ambiguous translated residues. V3J clonotypes were defined as sequences sharing an identical inferred V gene, J gene, and CDR3 amino acid sequence. Percentage overlap between repertoires was calculated by dividing the number of shared unique clonotypes by the size of the smaller repertoire. Three approaches were used to assess repertoire richness: RTK rarefaction, the Chao1 estimator, and Recon v2.1 estimates of unobserved clonotypes. OLGA was used to compute generation probabilities for all TCRbeta clonotypes that the gDNA method yielded from a handful of donors. In its TCRdb copy, this immuneACCESS table keeps in-frame sequences only and misses some clones. Where compared with another copy, unresolved V genes explain less than half of these, and the others have no known cause. V and J calls and clone size follow that table, whereas D and trimming were derived from the DNA. A total of about 340,000 clones appear in this sample, around 79% of them only once. The ten largest make up more than 9% of the sample.

The CDR3, from cysteine to phenylalanine, totals 16 residues. Solely the CDR3 DNA is kept, with 48 bases framed from the first base. The V and J ends are trimmed by 1 base and 4 bases, leaving 13 bases between them. The germline V gene yields SGHVS for CDR1 and FQNEAQ for CDR2. A word on this clone: No antigen is known for it. One base away there is no much larger clone; base qualities are not given.

Recombination linked TRBV7-8 to TRBJ1-4; confidence is insufficient to name the D gene. Sequenced sample: memory CD4+ T cells sorted from blood. Read against the paper, the sample's cell subset or site label means: CD45RA-negative fraction. The origin of this receptor is a man aged 25-40 years in good health. For the CDR3, the sequence is CASSLERPGRNEKLFF. The nucleotides are TGTGCCAGCAGCTTAGAACGGCCAGGCCGTAATGAAAAACTGTTTTTT.